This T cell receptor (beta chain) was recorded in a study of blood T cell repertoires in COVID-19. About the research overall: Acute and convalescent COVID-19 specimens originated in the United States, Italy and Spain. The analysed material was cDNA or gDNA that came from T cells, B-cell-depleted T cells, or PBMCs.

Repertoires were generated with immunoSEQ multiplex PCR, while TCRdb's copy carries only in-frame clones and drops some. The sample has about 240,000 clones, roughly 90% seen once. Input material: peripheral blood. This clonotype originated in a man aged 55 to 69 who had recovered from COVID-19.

The CDR3 bases are TGTGCCAGTAGTCGGGACAGGGTCCATAATTCACCCCTCCACTTT. Protein product: CASSRDRVHNSPLHF. The V and J genes are TRBV19 and TRBJ1-6; 9 bases match TRBD1. Trimming cost V 5 bases and J 5 bases; bases outside gene matches: 4. The CDR3 consists of 15 residues. Germline CDR1 reads LNHDA; CDR2 reads SQIVND (reference sequence).